Sequencing of this T cell receptor (beta chain) was carried out in a study of blood T cell repertoires in COVID-19. For the study at large: The study drew acute and convalescent COVID-19 samples from the United States, Italy and Spain. T cells, B-cell-depleted T cells, or PBMCs supplied cDNA or gDNA.

The V end lost 4 bases, the J end lost 3 bases, and 4 bases lay between the germline ends. The CDR3 covers 12 residues. Germline assignment: CDR1 SGHKS and CDR2 YYEKEE (reference sequence). Living in about two dozen US areas, the participants were between roughly 18 and 95 years of age. Assignment of participants to cohorts was predicated upon participant-reported clinical history. TCRdb's table, derived via immunoSEQ multiplex PCR, lists solely in-frame clones and lacks some. There are about 270,000 clones in the sample; about 87% occur only once, and around 3% lies in the top ten. The specimen was PBMCs or T cells enriched from blood (not recorded which). The gene calls are TRBV5-5 and TRBJ2-2; D gene uncertain. This clonotype was obtained from a woman aged 50 to 65 who had recovered from COVID-19. CDR3: CASSSYTGELFF. CDR3 DNA: TGTGCCAGCAGCAGCTACACCGGGGAGCTGTTTTTT.